The rows below give T cell receptor beta chains drawn from one sample of a study of CD8 T cells in ankylosing spondylitis. Each CDR3 protein gets one entry after TCRdb re-called the 5' RACE reads with MiXCR. The sample contains 40,000 to 50,000 distinct CDR3 sequences, 4% of which appear only once. What was sequenced was blood, either unsorted or a sorted T cell fraction (not recorded which). Every receptor here comes from a female donor with ankylosing spondylitis or in good health (not recorded which). CDR3s include the opening cysteine and the closing phenylalanine or tryptophan. The D gene is left open where the match is weak. The size entry is marked missing in some rows and otherwise reads once, few, many or a size class.

abundance: many; d_gene: .; len: 12; v_gene: TRBV9; j_gene: TRBJ2-3; CDR3nt: TGTGCCAGCAGCGTATCGGAAGATACGCAGTATTTT; CDR3aa: CASSVSEDTQYF
abundance: many; d_gene: TRBD1; len: 18; v_gene: TRBV9; j_gene: TRBJ2-7; CDR3nt: TGTGCCAGCAGCACCGCCCAGGCCGGGACAGGGGCCCCCTACGAGCAGTACTTC; CDR3aa: CASSTAQAGTGAPYEQYF
abundance: .; d_gene: .; len: 11; v_gene: TRBV23-1; j_gene: TRBJ2-3; CDR3nt: TGCGCCTGCAGGCAGCAGAATACGCAGTATTTT; CDR3aa: CACRQQNTQYF
abundance: medium-sized; d_gene: .; len: 14; v_gene: TRBV9; j_gene: TRBJ1-6; CDR3nt: TGTGCCAGCAGCGTAGGACAGCTAAATTCACCCCTCCACTTT; CDR3aa: CASSVGQLNSPLHF
abundance: many; d_gene: TRBD1; len: 13; v_gene: TRBV9; j_gene: TRBJ2-7; CDR3nt: TGTGCCAGCACCTTTGGGACAGGGGGTGCGCAGTACTTC; CDR3aa: CASTFGTGGAQYF
abundance: many; d_gene: TRBD2; len: 14; v_gene: TRBV9; j_gene: TRBJ2-3; CDR3nt: TGTGCCAGCAGCGCTAGCGGGGGGGTAGATACGCAGTATTTT; CDR3aa: CASSASGGVDTQYF
abundance: many; d_gene: .; len: 18; v_gene: TRBV9; j_gene: TRBJ2-1; CDR3nt: TGTGCCAGCAGCCCAATGAGCTGGGGACGGTACTCCTACAATGAGCAGTTCTTC; CDR3aa: CASSPMSWGRYSYNEQFF
abundance: many; d_gene: .; len: 14; v_gene: TRBV21-1; j_gene: TRBJ1-1; CDR3nt: TGTGCCAGCAGCAACCCATCCATGGCAACTGAAGCTTTCTTT; CDR3aa: CASSNPSMATEAFF
abundance: many; d_gene: .; len: 14; v_gene: TRBV9; j_gene: TRBJ2-1; CDR3nt: TGTGCCAGCAGCGTAGATGAGGGCCTCCGCTCGCAGTTCTTC; CDR3aa: CASSVDEGLRSQFF
abundance: many; d_gene: TRBD2; len: 15; v_gene: TRBV9; j_gene: TRBJ2-1; CDR3nt: TGTGCCAGCAGCGTAGCACTAGCGGGGTACAATGAGCAGTTCTTC; CDR3aa: CASSVALAGYNEQFF
abundance: many; d_gene: .; len: 14; v_gene: TRBV9; j_gene: TRBJ1-1; CDR3nt: TGTGCCAGCAGCGCGTACGACATAGACACTGAAGCTTTCTTT; CDR3aa: CASSAYDIDTEAFF
abundance: many; d_gene: .; len: 14; v_gene: TRBV9; j_gene: TRBJ2-5; CDR3nt: TGTGCCAGCAGCGTAGATTCGTTACAAGAGACCCAGTACTTC; CDR3aa: CASSVDSLQETQYF
abundance: many; d_gene: .; len: 17; v_gene: TRBV9; j_gene: TRBJ2-2; CDR3nt: TGTGCCAGCAGCCCCAGCCCTGCGGGGATGAACACCGGGGAGCTGTTTTTT; CDR3aa: CASSPSPAGMNTGELFF
abundance: once; d_gene: .; len: 13; v_gene: TRBV9; j_gene: TRBJ1-6; CDR3nt: TGTGCCAGCAGCGCGTGGGGAAATTCACCCCTCCACTTT; CDR3aa: CASSAWGNSPLHF
abundance: many; d_gene: .; len: 11; v_gene: TRBV9; j_gene: TRBJ2-3; CDR3nt: TGTGCCAGCAGCGTAGCGGGGGCGCTGTATTTT; CDR3aa: CASSVAGALYF
abundance: many; d_gene: .; len: 14; v_gene: TRBV9; j_gene: TRBJ2-2; CDR3nt: TGTGCCAGCAGCGTTCCGAGGGACACCGGGGAGCTGTTTTTT; CDR3aa: CASSVPRDTGELFF
abundance: many; d_gene: .; len: 15; v_gene: TRBV9; j_gene: TRBJ1-1; CDR3nt: TGTGCCAGCAGCACCCAGGACGTGTTGGGAGCTGAAGCTTTCTTT; CDR3aa: CASSTQDVLGAEAFF
abundance: many; d_gene: TRBD2; len: 15; v_gene: TRBV9; j_gene: TRBJ2-1; CDR3nt: TGTGCCAGCAGCACAAGAGGGCAGCGGGGGGGCTGGCAGTTCTTC; CDR3aa: CASSTRGQRGGWQFF
abundance: many; d_gene: .; len: 14; v_gene: TRBV9; j_gene: TRBJ2-7; CDR3nt: TGTGCCAGCAGCGCTAATCCGGGCTCCTACGAGCAGTACTTC; CDR3aa: CASSANPGSYEQYF
abundance: many; d_gene: TRBD1; len: 14; v_gene: TRBV9; j_gene: TRBJ1-1; CDR3nt: TGTGCCAGCAGCGTAGCTGGGACAGCGCCTGAAGCTTTCTTT; CDR3aa: CASSVAGTAPEAFF
abundance: many; d_gene: TRBD2; len: 16; v_gene: TRBV9; j_gene: TRBJ2-1; CDR3nt: TGTGCCAGCAGCGTGTTGGCCGGGGGGACCTACAATGAGCAGTTCTTC; CDR3aa: CASSVLAGGTYNEQFF
abundance: many; d_gene: .; len: 12; v_gene: TRBV9; j_gene: TRBJ2-1; CDR3nt: TGTGCCAGCAGCGTAGAGGCGGGTGAGCAGTTCTTC; CDR3aa: CASSVEAGEQFF
abundance: few; d_gene: .; len: 15; v_gene: TRBV9; j_gene: TRBJ1-5; CDR3nt: TGTGCCAGCAGCGTAGGGCACTATAGCAATCAGCCCCAGCATTTT; CDR3aa: CASSVGHYSNQPQHF
abundance: .; d_gene: .; len: 16; v_gene: TRBV9; j_gene: TRBJ2-3; CDR3nt: TGTGCCAGCAGCGTAACCCCCCTAGGGAACGCAGATACGCAGTATTTT; CDR3aa: CASSVTPLGNADTQYF
abundance: many; d_gene: TRBD2; len: 14; v_gene: TRBV9; j_gene: TRBJ2-5; CDR3nt: TGTGCCAGCACTGCGAGCGGGGCGGGGGAAACCCAGTACTTC; CDR3aa: CASTASGAGETQYF
abundance: many; d_gene: .; len: 13; v_gene: TRBV9; j_gene: TRBJ2-7; CDR3nt: TGTGCCAGCAGCGTAGGCAATCTGGGCGAGCAGTACTTC; CDR3aa: CASSVGNLGEQYF
abundance: many; d_gene: .; len: 15; v_gene: TRBV9; j_gene: TRBJ1-5; CDR3nt: TGTGCCAGCAGCGTAGACGCCCATGGCAATCAGCCCCAGCATTTT; CDR3aa: CASSVDAHGNQPQHF
abundance: many; d_gene: TRBD1; len: 14; v_gene: TRBV9; j_gene: TRBJ1-1; CDR3nt: TGTGCCAGCAGCGTACAGGGGGAGGTTACTGAAGCTTTCTTT; CDR3aa: CASSVQGEVTEAFF
abundance: many; d_gene: .; len: 13; v_gene: TRBV9; j_gene: TRBJ2-2; CDR3nt: TGTGCCAGCAGCGTAGAGGCGAGGGGGGAGCTGTTTTTT; CDR3aa: CASSVEARGELFF
abundance: .; d_gene: .; len: 14; v_gene: TRBV9; j_gene: TRBJ2-1; CDR3nt: TGTGCCAGCAGCGTAGCTCTGGATTACAATGAGCAGTTCTTC; CDR3aa: CASSVALDYNEQFF
abundance: many; d_gene: .; len: 15; v_gene: TRBV9; j_gene: TRBJ1-1; CDR3nt: TGTGCCAGCAGCGTAGAAGTTGCAGCGAACACTGAAGCTTTCTTT; CDR3aa: CASSVEVAANTEAFF
abundance: many; d_gene: TRBD1; len: 17; v_gene: TRBV9; j_gene: TRBJ1-2; CDR3nt: TGTGCCAGCAGCCCTCAGGACAGGGAAGGGTTCAACTATGGCTACACCTTC; CDR3aa: CASSPQDREGFNYGYTF
abundance: many; d_gene: .; len: 13; v_gene: TRBV9; j_gene: TRBJ1-5; CDR3nt: TGTGCCAGCAGTAAGAGGGAAAATCAGCCCCAGCATTTT; CDR3aa: CASSKRENQPQHF
abundance: .; d_gene: .; len: 15; v_gene: TRBV6-2/TRBV6-3; j_gene: TRBJ2-4; CDR3nt: TGTGCCAGTCCCCGGGGGGCTCGAGCCATGGACATTCAGTACTTC; CDR3aa: CASPRGARAMDIQYF
abundance: many; d_gene: .; len: 14; v_gene: TRBV9; j_gene: TRBJ2-7; CDR3nt: TGTGCCAGCAGCGAAGACTGGTCCTCCTACGAGCAGTACTTC; CDR3aa: CASSEDWSSYEQYF
abundance: many; d_gene: TRBD1; len: 15; v_gene: TRBV9; j_gene: TRBJ1-5; CDR3nt: TGTGCCAGCAGCGCAACACAGGGGCTCAATCAGCCCCAGCATTTT; CDR3aa: CASSATQGLNQPQHF
abundance: many; d_gene: .; len: 17; v_gene: TRBV21-1; j_gene: TRBJ2-7; CDR3nt: TGTGCCAGCAGCAAATTCCCCCATAGCGGGGTGGGATACGAGCAGTACTTC; CDR3aa: CASSKFPHSGVGYEQYF
abundance: many; d_gene: .; len: 13; v_gene: TRBV9; j_gene: TRBJ2-5; CDR3nt: TGTGCCAGCAGCTCCGACCCGGGGGAGACCCAGTACTTC; CDR3aa: CASSSDPGETQYF
abundance: many; d_gene: .; len: 14; v_gene: TRBV9; j_gene: TRBJ2-7; CDR3nt: TGTGCCAGCAGCGTAGCAGCGGGTACCTACGAGCAGTACTTC; CDR3aa: CASSVAAGTYEQYF
abundance: many; d_gene: TRBD1; len: 14; v_gene: TRBV9; j_gene: TRBJ1-1; CDR3nt: TGTGCCAGCAGCGCGACAGGGAGGATCACTGAAGCTTTCTTT; CDR3aa: CASSATGRITEAFF
abundance: many; d_gene: TRBD1; len: 15; v_gene: TRBV9; j_gene: TRBJ2-3; CDR3nt: TGTGCCAGCAGCTCCCCGGGACAGAGCACAGATACGCAGTATTTT; CDR3aa: CASSSPGQSTDTQYF
abundance: many; d_gene: .; len: 16; v_gene: TRBV9; j_gene: TRBJ2-2; CDR3nt: TGTGCCAGCAGCGTAGGGCCCCGCCCGAACACCGGGGAGCTGTTTTTT; CDR3aa: CASSVGPRPNTGELFF
abundance: many; d_gene: TRBD2; len: 17; v_gene: TRBV6-5; j_gene: TRBJ2-3; CDR3nt: TGTGCCAGCAGTTACTCGGTCATAGCGGGGGAGACAGATACGCAGTATTTT; CDR3aa: CASSYSVIAGETDTQYF
abundance: many; d_gene: .; len: 16; v_gene: TRBV7-7; j_gene: TRBJ1-5; CDR3nt: TGTGCTAGCCGCGATATGGGCAGGGAAAAGCATCAGCCCCAGCATTTT; CDR3aa: CASRDMGREKHQPQHF
abundance: many; d_gene: .; len: 12; v_gene: TRBV9; j_gene: TRBJ2-2; CDR3nt: TGTGCCAGCAGCATAACCACCGGGGAGCTGTTTTTT; CDR3aa: CASSITTGELFF
abundance: many; d_gene: TRBD1; len: 16; v_gene: TRBV9; j_gene: TRBJ2-7; CDR3nt: TGTGCCAGCAGCGTAGATGCGACAGGGCTGGCTAACGAGCAGTACTTC; CDR3aa: CASSVDATGLANEQYF
abundance: many; d_gene: TRBD1; len: 14; v_gene: TRBV9; j_gene: TRBJ1-1; CDR3nt: TGTGCCAGCAGCGTCGGACAGGGGGCCCCTGAAGCTTTCTTT; CDR3aa: CASSVGQGAPEAFF
abundance: many; d_gene: .; len: 15; v_gene: TRBV9; j_gene: TRBJ1-5; CDR3nt: TGTGCCAGCAGCGTAGGAACAGGGAATTGGCAGCCCCAGCATTTT; CDR3aa: CASSVGTGNWQPQHF
abundance: many; d_gene: .; len: 16; v_gene: TRBV9; j_gene: TRBJ1-3; CDR3nt: TGTGCCAGCAGCCGAACAAGTTACGGGTCTGGAAACACCATATATTTT; CDR3aa: CASSRTSYGSGNTIYF
abundance: many; d_gene: TRBD2; len: 17; v_gene: TRBV9; j_gene: TRBJ2-7; CDR3nt: TGTGCCAGCAGCGGAGAGGGAACCGGGACTAGTATTTACGAGCAGTACTTC; CDR3aa: CASSGEGTGTSIYEQYF
abundance: many; d_gene: .; len: 16; v_gene: TRBV11-2; j_gene: TRBJ2-3; CDR3nt: TGTGCCAGCAGCGCTTCTGACGAAAGCCATGGAGATACGCAGTATTTT; CDR3aa: CASSASDESHGDTQYF
abundance: many; d_gene: .; len: 16; v_gene: TRBV9; j_gene: TRBJ2-5; CDR3nt: TGTGCCAGCAGCGTAGAGGGGTTAGCCGGGGGAGAGACCCAGTACTTC; CDR3aa: CASSVEGLAGGETQYF